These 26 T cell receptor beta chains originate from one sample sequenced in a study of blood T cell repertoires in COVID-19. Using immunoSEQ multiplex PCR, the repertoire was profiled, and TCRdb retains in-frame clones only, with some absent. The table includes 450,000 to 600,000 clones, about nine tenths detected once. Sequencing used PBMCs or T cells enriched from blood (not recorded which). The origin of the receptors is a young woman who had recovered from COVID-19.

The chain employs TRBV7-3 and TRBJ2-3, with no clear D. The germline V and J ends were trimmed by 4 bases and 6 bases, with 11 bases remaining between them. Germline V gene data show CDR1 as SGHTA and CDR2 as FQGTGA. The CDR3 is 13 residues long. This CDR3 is CASSSAPGDTQYF. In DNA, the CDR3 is TGTGCCAGCAGCTCGGCCCCCGGGGATACGCAGTATTTT.

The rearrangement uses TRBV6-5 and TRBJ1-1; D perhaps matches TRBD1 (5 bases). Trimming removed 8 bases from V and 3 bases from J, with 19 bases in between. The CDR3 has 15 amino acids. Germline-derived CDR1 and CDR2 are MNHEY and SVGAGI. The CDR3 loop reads CASSPSAGGYTEAFF. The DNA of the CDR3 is TGTGCCAGCTCCCCTTCGGCGGGGGGGTACACTGAAGCTTTCTTT.

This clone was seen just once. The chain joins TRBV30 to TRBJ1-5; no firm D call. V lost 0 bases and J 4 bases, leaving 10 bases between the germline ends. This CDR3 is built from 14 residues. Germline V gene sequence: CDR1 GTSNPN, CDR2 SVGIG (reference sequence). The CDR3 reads CAWSVKLENQPQHF. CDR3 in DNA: TGTGCCTGGAGTGTAAAGCTGGAGAATCAGCCCCAGCATTTT.

The CDR3 here is CAWDLRDPRGANEKLFF. The CDR3 DNA follows: TGTGCCTGGGACCTCCGGGACCCCCGGGGGGCTAATGAAAAACTGTTTTTT. The chain carries TRBV30 and TRBJ1-4; D is possibly TRBD1 (5 bases). The CDR3 sequence is 17 residues long. CDR1 is GTSNPN, CDR2 SVGIG, per germline (reference sequence). Trimming shortened V by 5 bases and J by 3 bases, and 22 bases separated the two germline ends.

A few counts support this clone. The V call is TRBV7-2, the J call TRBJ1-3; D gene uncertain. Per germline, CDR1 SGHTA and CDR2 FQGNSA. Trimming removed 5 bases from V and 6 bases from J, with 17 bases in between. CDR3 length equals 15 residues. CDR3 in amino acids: CASSLSTAAVNTIYF. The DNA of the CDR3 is TGTGCCAGCAGCCTCTCGACGGCCGCGGTAAACACCATATATTTT.

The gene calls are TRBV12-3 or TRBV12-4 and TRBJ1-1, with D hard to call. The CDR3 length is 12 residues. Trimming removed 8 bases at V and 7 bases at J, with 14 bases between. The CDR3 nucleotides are TGTGCCAGCGGAAAGGGAGGGATTGAAGCTTTCTTT. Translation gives CASGKGGIEAFF.

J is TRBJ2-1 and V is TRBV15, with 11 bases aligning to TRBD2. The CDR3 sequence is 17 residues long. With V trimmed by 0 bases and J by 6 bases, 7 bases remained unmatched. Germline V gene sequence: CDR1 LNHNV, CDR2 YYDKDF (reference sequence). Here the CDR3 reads CATSREYLGLAGNEQFF. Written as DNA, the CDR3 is TGTGCCACCAGCAGAGAATATTTAGGACTAGCGGGCAATGAGCAGTTCTTC.

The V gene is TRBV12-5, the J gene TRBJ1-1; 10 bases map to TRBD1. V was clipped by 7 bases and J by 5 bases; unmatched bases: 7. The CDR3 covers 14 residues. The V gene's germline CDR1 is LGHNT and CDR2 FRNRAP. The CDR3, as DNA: TGTGCTAGTGCGGCGGGACAGGGGTGGACTGAAGCTTTCTTT. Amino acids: CASAAGQGWTEAFF.

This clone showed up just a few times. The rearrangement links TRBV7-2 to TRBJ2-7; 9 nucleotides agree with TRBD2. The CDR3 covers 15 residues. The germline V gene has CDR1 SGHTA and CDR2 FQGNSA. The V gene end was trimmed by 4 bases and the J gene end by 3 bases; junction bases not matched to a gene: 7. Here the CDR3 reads CASSSMGGGGYEQYF. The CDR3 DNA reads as TGTGCCAGCAGCTCCATGGGCGGGGGGGGCTACGAGCAGTACTTC.

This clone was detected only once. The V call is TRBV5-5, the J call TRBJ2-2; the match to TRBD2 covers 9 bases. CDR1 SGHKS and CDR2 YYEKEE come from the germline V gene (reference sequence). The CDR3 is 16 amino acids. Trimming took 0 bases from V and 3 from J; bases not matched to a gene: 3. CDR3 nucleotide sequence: TGTGCCAGCAGCTTGGGAGCGGGGGGTTACACCGGGGAGCTGTTTTTT. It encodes CASSLGAGGYTGELFF.

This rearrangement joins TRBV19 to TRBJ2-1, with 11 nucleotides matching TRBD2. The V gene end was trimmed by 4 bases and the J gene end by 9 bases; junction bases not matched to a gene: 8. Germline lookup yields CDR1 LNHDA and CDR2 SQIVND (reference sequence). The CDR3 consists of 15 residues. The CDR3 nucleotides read TGTGCCAGTAGTACCTATAGCGGGGGGGCCCTTGAGCAGTTCTTC. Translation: CASSTYSGGALEQFF.

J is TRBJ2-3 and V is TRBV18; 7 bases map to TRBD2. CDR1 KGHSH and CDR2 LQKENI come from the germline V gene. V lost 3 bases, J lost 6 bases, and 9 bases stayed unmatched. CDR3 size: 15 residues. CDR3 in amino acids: CASSPVSGGGDTQYF. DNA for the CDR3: TGTGCCAGCTCACCGGTATCCGGGGGAGGGGATACGCAGTATTTT.

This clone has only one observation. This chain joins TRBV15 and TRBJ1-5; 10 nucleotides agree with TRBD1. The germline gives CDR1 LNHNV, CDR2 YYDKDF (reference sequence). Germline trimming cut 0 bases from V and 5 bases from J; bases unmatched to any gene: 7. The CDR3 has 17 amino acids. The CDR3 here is CATSRDLGQGDYQPQHF. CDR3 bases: TGTGCCACCAGCAGAGATCTCGGACAGGGGGATTATCAGCCCCAGCATTTT.

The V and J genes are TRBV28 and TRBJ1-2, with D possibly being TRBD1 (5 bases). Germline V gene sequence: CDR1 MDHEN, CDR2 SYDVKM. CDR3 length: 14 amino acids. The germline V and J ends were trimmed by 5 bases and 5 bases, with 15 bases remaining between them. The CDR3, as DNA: TGTGCCAGCAGTCCCGGGGGATCCCCTTATGGCTACACCTTC. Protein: CASSPGGSPYGYTF.

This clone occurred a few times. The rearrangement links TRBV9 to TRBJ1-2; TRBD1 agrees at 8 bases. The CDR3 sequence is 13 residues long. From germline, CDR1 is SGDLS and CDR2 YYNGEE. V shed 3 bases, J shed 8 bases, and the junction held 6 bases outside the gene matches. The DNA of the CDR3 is TGTGCCAGCAGCGACCCTACAGGGGGAGGCTACACCTTC. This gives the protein CASSDPTGGGYTF.

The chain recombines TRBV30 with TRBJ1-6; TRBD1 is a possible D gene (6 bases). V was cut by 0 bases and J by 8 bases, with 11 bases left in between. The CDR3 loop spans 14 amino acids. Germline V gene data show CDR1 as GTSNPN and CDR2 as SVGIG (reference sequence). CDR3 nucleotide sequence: TGTGCCTGGAGTGTACAGGGTCGGTATTCACCCCTCCACTTT. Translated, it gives CAWSVQGRYSPLHF.

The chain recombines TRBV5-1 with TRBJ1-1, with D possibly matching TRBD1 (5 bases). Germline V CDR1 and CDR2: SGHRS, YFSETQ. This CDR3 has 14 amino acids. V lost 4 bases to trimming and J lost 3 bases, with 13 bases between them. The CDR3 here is CASSDRGEDTEAFF. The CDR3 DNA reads TGCGCCAGCAGCGATCGGGGGGAGGACACTGAAGCTTTCTTT.

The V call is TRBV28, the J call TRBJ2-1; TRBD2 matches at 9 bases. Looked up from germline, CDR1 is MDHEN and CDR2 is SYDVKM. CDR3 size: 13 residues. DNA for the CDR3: TGTGCTTTGGGGACTAGCACTTACAATGAGCAGTTCTTC. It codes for CALGTSTYNEQFF. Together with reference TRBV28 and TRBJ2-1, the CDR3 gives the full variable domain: DVKVTQSSRYLVKRTGEKVFLECVQDMDHENMFWYRQDPGLGLRLIYFSYDVKMKEKGDIPEGYSVSREKKERFSLILESASTNQTSMYLCALGTSTYNEQFFGPGTRLTVL.

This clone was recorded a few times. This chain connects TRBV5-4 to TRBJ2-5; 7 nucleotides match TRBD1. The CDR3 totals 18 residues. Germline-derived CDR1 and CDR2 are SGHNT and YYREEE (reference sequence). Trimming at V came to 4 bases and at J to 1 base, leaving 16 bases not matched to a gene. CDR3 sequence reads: CASSPPRGQGEFQETQYF. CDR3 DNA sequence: TGTGCCAGCAGCCCTCCGAGGGGGCAGGGGGAATTCCAAGAGACCCAGTACTTC.

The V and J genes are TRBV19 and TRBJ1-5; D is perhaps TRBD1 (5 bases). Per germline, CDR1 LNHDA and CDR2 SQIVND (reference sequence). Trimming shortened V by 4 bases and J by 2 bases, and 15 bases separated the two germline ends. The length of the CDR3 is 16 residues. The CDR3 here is CASSTGTSEGNQPQHF. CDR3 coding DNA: TGTGCCAGTAGTACAGGGACTAGCGAAGGCAATCAGCCCCAGCATTTT.

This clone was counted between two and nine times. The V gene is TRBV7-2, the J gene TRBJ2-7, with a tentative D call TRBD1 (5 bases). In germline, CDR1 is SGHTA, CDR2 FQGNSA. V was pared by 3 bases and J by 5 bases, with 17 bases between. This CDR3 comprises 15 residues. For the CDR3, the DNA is TGTGCCAGCAGCTTCTCCCCTAATCCAGGGAACGAGCAGTACTTC. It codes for CASSFSPNPGNEQYF.

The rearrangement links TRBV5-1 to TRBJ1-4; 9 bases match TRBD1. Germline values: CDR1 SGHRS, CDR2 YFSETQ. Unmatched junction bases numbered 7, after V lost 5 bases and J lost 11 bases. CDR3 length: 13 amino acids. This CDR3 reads CASSEQGAGKLFF. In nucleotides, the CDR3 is TGCGCCAGCAGTGAACAGGGGGCCGGGAAACTGTTTTTT.

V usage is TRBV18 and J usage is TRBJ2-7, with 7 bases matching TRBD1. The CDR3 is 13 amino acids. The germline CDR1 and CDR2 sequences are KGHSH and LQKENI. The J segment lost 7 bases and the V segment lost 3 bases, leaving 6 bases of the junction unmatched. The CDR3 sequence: CASSPTDRPEQYF. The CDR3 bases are TGTGCCAGCTCACCTACGGACAGGCCAGAGCAGTACTTC.

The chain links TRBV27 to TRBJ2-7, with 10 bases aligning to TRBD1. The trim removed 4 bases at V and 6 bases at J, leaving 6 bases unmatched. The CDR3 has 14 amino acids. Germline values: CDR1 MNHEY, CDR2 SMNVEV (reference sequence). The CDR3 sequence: CASSSRTGGVEQYF. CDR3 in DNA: TGTGCCAGCAGTTCCCGGACAGGGGGAGTCGAGCAGTACTTC.

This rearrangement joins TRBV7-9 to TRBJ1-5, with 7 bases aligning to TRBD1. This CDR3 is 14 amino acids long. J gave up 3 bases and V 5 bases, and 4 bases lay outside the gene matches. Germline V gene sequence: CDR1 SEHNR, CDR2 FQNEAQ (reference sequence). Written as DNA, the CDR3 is TGTGCCAGCAGCCGACAGGGAAACAATCAGCCCCAGCATTTT. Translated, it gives CASSRQGNNQPQHF. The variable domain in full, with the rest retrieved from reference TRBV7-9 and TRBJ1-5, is DTGVSQNPRHKITKRGQNVTFRCDPISEHNRLYWYRQTLGQGPEFLTYFQNEAQLEKSRLLSDRFSAERPKGSFSTLEIQRTEQGDSAMYLCASSRQGNNQPQHFGDGTRLSIL.

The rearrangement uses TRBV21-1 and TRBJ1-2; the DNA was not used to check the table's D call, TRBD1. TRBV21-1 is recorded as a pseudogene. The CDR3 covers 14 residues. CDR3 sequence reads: CASSKERGQGIYTF. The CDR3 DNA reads TGTGCCAGCAGCAAAGAGCGGGGACAGGGGATCTACACCTTC.